The rows below give T cell receptor beta chains drawn from one sample of a study of blood T cells in healthy people across ages. TCRdb fed the 5' RACE reads into MiXCR, producing one record per CDR3 protein. In the table there are 1.8 million or so distinct CDR3 sequences, about two fifths of which are singletons. The specimen was blood. The receptors were gathered from a human donor in good health. CDR3s include the opening cysteine and the closing phenylalanine or tryptophan. The D gene is left open where the match is weak. Not every row has a clone size; where given, it reads once, few, many or a size class.

size | D | J | V | CDR3 | DNA
. | . | TRBJ2-3 | TRBV10-3 | CATTAGDSTDTQYF | TGTGCCACCACCGCCGGAGACAGCACAGATACGCAGTATTTT
many | . | TRBJ1-5 | TRBV6-2/TRBV6-3 | CASSSGGGGNQPQHF | TGTGCCAGCAGTTCGGGGGGAGGGGGCAATCAGCCCCAGCATTTT
few | TRBD2 | TRBJ2-1 | TRBV4-3 | CASAQLAVTYNEQFF | TGCGCCAGCGCCCAACTAGCGGTTACCTACAATGAGCAGTTCTTC
. | . | TRBJ2-5 | TRBV6-1 | CAIYNGLGETQYF | TGTGCCATCTATAACGGCTTGGGAGAGACCCAGTACTTC
. | . | TRBJ1-5 | TRBV7-8 | CASSAPGRAFEAQPQHF | TGTGCCAGCAGCGCTCCGGGACGGGCCTTCGAAGCGCAGCCCCAGCATTTT
. | . | TRBJ1-2 | TRBV28 | CASSFDGQSAMNTF | TGTGCCAGCAGTTTTGACGGACAGTCTGCTATGAACACCTTC
. | . | TRBJ1-1 | TRBV3-1 | CASSQDYRTEAFF | TGTGCCAGCAGCCAAGATTATCGGACTGAGGCTTTCTTT
few | . | TRBJ1-2 | TRBV29-1 | CSVEGQASNYGYTF | TGCAGCGTTGAGGGACAAGCAAGCAACTATGGCTACACCTTC
many | . | TRBJ2-3 | TRBV7-2 | CASSSLSTDTQYF | TGTGCCAGCAGCTCGCTAAGCACAGATACGCAGTATTTT
. | . | TRBJ1-1 | TRBV9 | CASSVTGWGGSEAFF | TGTGCCAGCAGCGTAACCGGTTGGGGGGGGTCGGAAGCTTTCTTT
. | . | TRBJ1-3 | TRBV29-1 | CSDVRGNTIYF | TGCAGCGACGTCCGGGGAAACACCATATATTTT
. | . | TRBJ1-5 | TRBV7-9 | CASSPGTGFANQPQHF | TGTGCCAGCAGCCCGGGAACAGGGTTTGCCAATCAGCCCCAGCATTTT
. | . | TRBJ1-2 | TRBV7-9 | CASSLMVGHLYGYTF | TGTGCCAGCAGCTTAATGGTGGGACATCTCTATGGCTACACCTTC
. | TRBD1 | TRBJ2-1 | TRBV9 | CASSPRQGISSYNEQFF | TGTGCCAGCAGCCCGAGACAGGGGATAAGCTCCTACAATGAGCAGTTCTTC
. | TRBD1 | TRBJ1-5 | TRBV4-2 | CASSQDQGGEQPQHF | TGTGCCAGCAGCCAGGACCAGGGGGGGGAACAGCCCCAGCATTTT
few | . | TRBJ2-1 | TRBV2 | CASNRGTAYNEQFF | TGTGCCAGCAACCGGGGGACCGCTTACAATGAGCAGTTCTTC
. | . | TRBJ2-7 | TRBV28 | CASSLRDKAYEQYF | TGTGCCAGCAGTTTGAGAGACAAAGCCTACGAGCAGTACTTC
. | TRBD2 | TRBJ2-3 | TRBV11-2 | CASSFLGLAGTDTQYF | TGTGCCAGCAGCTTCCTCGGCCTAGCGGGCACAGATACGCAGTATTTT
few | TRBD2 | TRBJ2-3 | TRBV12-3/TRBV12-4 | CASSLTSAYTDTQYF | TGTGCCAGCAGTTTGACTAGCGCCTATACAGATACGCAGTATTTT
few | . | TRBJ2-6 | TRBV12-3/TRBV12-4 | CASSLVEYAGANVLTF | TGTGCCAGCAGTTTAGTAGAGTACGCTGGGGCCAACGTCCTGACTTTC
few | . | TRBJ2-3 | TRBV29-1 | CSVKAGTSTDTQYF | TGCAGCGTTAAGGCGGGAACTAGCACAGATACGCAGTATTTT
. | TRBD1 | TRBJ2-3 | TRBV7-2 | CASADRVRTDTQYF | TGTGCCAGCGCGGACAGGGTCCGCACAGATACGCAGTATTTT
. | . | TRBJ1-5 | TRBV29-1 | CSVEGLVGQPQHF | TGCAGCGTTGAAGGGTTGGTCGGACAGCCCCAGCATTTT
. | TRBD2 | TRBJ2-1 | TRBV9 | CASSPEVAGVSGNEQFF | TGTGCCAGCAGCCCAGAGGTTGCGGGGGTTTCTGGTAATGAGCAGTTCTTC
. | . | TRBJ1-1 | TRBV12-3/TRBV12-4 | CASSLSGFTAFF | TGTGCCAGCAGTTTATCCGGGTTCACAGCTTTCTTT
. | . | TRBJ2-5 | TRBV4-1 | CASSQEREEAQYF | TGCGCCAGCAGCCAAGAGCGAGAGGAGGCCCAGTACTTC
. | . | TRBJ2-4 | TRBV7-2 | CASSPRTDIAKNIQYF | TGTGCCAGCAGCCCGCGGACAGACATAGCCAAAAACATTCAGTACTTC
. | . | TRBJ1-2 | TRBV29-1 | CSAHDPGFLYGYTF | TGCAGCGCCCACGATCCGGGATTTCTCTATGGCTACACCTTC
. | TRBD1 | TRBJ2-7 | TRBV7-2 | CASSQSQGAYEQYF | TGTGCCAGCAGCCAAAGTCAGGGGGCCTACGAGCAGTACTTC
. | TRBD1 | TRBJ1-1 | TRBV29-1 | CSGWQGATTGAFF | TGCAGCGGATGGCAGGGGGCTACCACTGGAGCTTTCTTT
. | . | TRBJ2-1 | TRBV6-2/TRBV6-3 | CASRDSPSSYNEQFF | TGTGCCAGCAGGGACAGCCCGAGCTCCTACAATGAGCAGTTCTTC
. | . | TRBJ2-3 | TRBV21-1 | CASSTTAILVTDTQYF | TGTGCCAGCAGCACAACAGCGATTCTTGTCACAGATACGCAGTATTTT
. | . | TRBJ1-2 | TRBV11-1 | CASSPVRGNYGYTF | TGTGCCAGCAGCCCGGTACGAGGGAACTATGGCTACACCTTC
few | TRBD1 | TRBJ1-1 | TRBV27 | CASSFGQGMNTEAFF | TGTGCCAGCAGTTTCGGACAGGGGATGAACACTGAAGCTTTCTTT
. | . | TRBJ1-4 | TRBV29-1 | CSVVWRDGEKLFF | TGCAGCGTTGTATGGCGGGACGGCGAAAAACTGTTTTTT
. | . | TRBJ2-7 | TRBV12-3/TRBV12-4 | CASSFGASIYGQYF | TGTGCCAGCAGTTTTGGAGCATCGATTTACGGGCAGTACTTC
. | . | TRBJ2-3 | TRBV7-2 | CASMRQRTDTQYF | TGTGCCAGCATGCGACAGCGGACAGATACGCAGTATTTT
. | . | TRBJ2-7 | TRBV4-2 | CASSQDPRSDTSTSYEQYF | TGTGCCAGCAGCCAAGATCCTCGTTCGGACACCTCAACCTCCTACGAGCAGTACTTC
few | . | TRBJ1-2 | TRBV4-3 | CASSRRDFYYGYTF | TGCGCCAGCAGCCGACGGGACTTCTACTATGGCTACACCTTC
few | . | TRBJ2-7 | TRBV25-1 | CASSECGPIYEQYF | TGTGCCAGCAGTGAATGCGGACCGATCTACGAGCAGTACTTC
. | . | TRBJ2-7 | TRBV14 | CASGPSPGPPLSYEQYF | TGTGCCAGCGGACCCAGTCCGGGGCCTCCCCTATCTTACGAGCAGTACTTC
. | . | TRBJ2-1 | TRBV29-1 | CNVVRGKQFF | TGCAACGTTGTTAGGGGGAAGCAGTTCTTC
. | TRBD1 | TRBJ1-6 | TRBV20-1 | CSAINRGGGNSPLHF | TGCAGTGCAATAAACAGGGGAGGAGGGAATTCACCCCTCCACTTT
. | . | TRBJ1-2 | TRBV11-1 | CASSLTGQSDGYTF | TGTGCCAGCAGCTTAACAGGGCAATCGGACGGCTACACCTTC
. | TRBD1 | TRBJ1-1 | TRBV20-1 | CSLLQGTATEAFF | TGCAGCCTCCTACAGGGGACAGCGACTGAAGCTTTCTTT
. | TRBD2 | TRBJ2-7 | TRBV4-2 | CASSQEGGLTYEQYF | TGTGCCAGCAGCCAAGAGGGAGGGTTAACCTACGAGCAGTACTTC
few | TRBD1 | TRBJ2-4 | TRBV10-3 | CAISGQALHEQYF | TGTGCCATCTCGGGACAGGCCCTTCATGAGCAGTACTTC
. | . | TRBJ2-7 | TRBV6-2/TRBV6-3 | CASTIPPLEQYF | TGTGCCAGCACCATCCCTCCTCTCGAGCAGTACTTC
. | . | TRBJ1-2 | TRBV29-1 | CSVSGPDYGYTF | TGCAGCGTTTCAGGGCCTGACTATGGCTACACCTTC
. | . | TRBJ1-2 | TRBV12-3/TRBV12-4 | CASSFSTFYGYTF | TGTGCCAGCAGTTTTAGTACTTTCTATGGCTACACCTTC
. | . | TRBJ2-3 | TRBV4-3 | CASNQDPRTDTQYF | TGCGCCAGCAACCAAGATCCTCGGACAGATACGCAGTATTTT
few | TRBD2 | TRBJ2-5 | TRBV11-2 | CASSFPTSGGPPSKETQYF | TGTGCCAGCAGCTTCCCGACTAGCGGGGGGCCACCTTCAAAGGAGACCCAGTACTTC
. | . | TRBJ2-1 | TRBV14 | CASSHFFGGQSSYNEQFF | TGTGCCAGCAGCCATTTTTTCGGCGGGCAGAGCTCCTACAATGAGCAGTTCTTC